These T cell receptor beta chains were read from a single sample in a study of long-term antiretroviral therapy in people with HIV. Sequenced by immunoSEQ multiplex PCR; TCRdb stores in-frame clones only, minus some. The sample yields approximately 12,000 clones, almost 80% seen once. This material consisted of unsorted PBMCs, taken 0.8 years before starting antiretroviral therapy. Source of these receptors: a woman aged 35 to 49 with HIV. The CDR3 runs from the conserved cysteine through the conserved F or W. The D gene is left open where the match is weak. The size of a clone is reported for some rows only, either as once, few or many, or as a class for expanded clones.

d_gene	abundance	v_gene	j_gene	CDR3nt	CDR3aa
.	.	TRBV13	TRBJ2-3	TGTGCCAGCAGCCCACTAGGAGATACGCAGTATTTT	CASSPLGDTQYF
TRBD1	.	TRBV7-2	TRBJ2-5	TGTGCCAGCAGCTTGGGCAGGGGGATGGAGACCCAGTACTTC	CASSLGRGMETQYF
TRBD1	.	TRBV7-8	TRBJ2-7	TGTGCCAGCAGTGCTCAGGGGGACGGGACCTACGAGCAGTACTTC	CASSAQGDGTYEQYF
.	.	TRBV11-2	TRBJ1-3	TGTGCCAGCAGCACGACCTGGGGCTCTGGAAACACCATATATTTT	CASSTTWGSGNTIYF
.	.	TRBV7-2	TRBJ2-6	TGTGCCAGCAGCTTAAGTTCCACCCCCAGCCAGTTC	CASSLSSTPSQF
.	few	TRBV2	TRBJ2-7	TGTGCCAGCAATGGCGGTCTGGGGATCTACGAGCAGTACTTC	CASNGGLGIYEQYF
.	.	TRBV18	TRBJ1-2	TGTGCCAGCTCACCGCCGCATGAACTTACCCTCTATGGCTACACCTTC	CASSPPHELTLYGYTF
.	.	TRBV11-2	TRBJ1-1	TGTGCCAGCAGCTTGGGGTACAGGCGGAACACTGAAGCTTTCTTT	CASSLGYRRNTEAFF
TRBD1	.	TRBV27	TRBJ2-7	TGTGCCAGCAGTTTCCTGGGACAGGGCTCCTACGAGCAGTACTTC	CASSFLGQGSYEQYF
TRBD2	once	TRBV7-9	TRBJ2-1	TGTGCCAGCAGCTTGGGAGCGGGGGTCTACAATGAGCAGTTCTTC	CASSLGAGVYNEQFF
TRBD2	.	TRBV7-9	TRBJ2-7	TGTGCCAGCAGCTTCCAACTAGCGGGAGTCGTCGAGCAGTACTTC	CASSFQLAGVVEQYF
.	.	TRBV7-2	TRBJ2-7	TGTGCCAGCAGCCCAAGTGGGGGGAATCAGTACTTC	CASSPSGGNQYF
TRBD1	.	TRBV10-3	TRBJ2-5	TGTGCCATCAGGGGACAGGGGGCGTTTCAAGAGACCCAGTACTTC	CAIRGQGAFQETQYF
.	few	TRBV6-6	TRBJ1-5	TGTGCCAGCAGCCGGTCCGGCAATCAGCCCCAGCATTTT	CASSRSGNQPQHF
.	.	TRBV18	TRBJ2-2	TGTGCCAGCTCACCACGGGGGAATCCCACCGGGGAGCTGTTTTTT	CASSPRGNPTGELFF